The entry below gives a single T cell receptor (beta chain) sequence along with its context. Its antigen remains unidentified. The method was immunoSEQ multiplex PCR; TCRdb's version includes in-frame clones alone and lacks a portion of them. In the table there are tens of thousands of clones, 88% of which are singletons. The source of the sample is a study of a mutant IDH1 vaccine in newly diagnosed glioma. Turning to the study itself: The study started vaccination 4-6 weeks after radiotherapy alone, or with temozolomide cycles.

J was trimmed by 7 bases and V by 6 bases; bases with no gene match: 7. CDR1 MDHEN and CDR2 SYDVKM come from the germline V gene. The CDR3 contains 13 residues. Time point noted: week 35, safety follow-up. Doses of 300 ug of mutant IDH1 20-mer peptide were given with topical imiquimod. Here the sequenced sample was PBMCs, taken from a glioma patient whose treatment included an IDH1 peptide vaccine. This sequence joins TRBV28 and TRBJ1-2, with 8 bases lining up with TRBD1. This TCR was sampled from a middle-aged woman with glioma. The CDR3 protein is CASRPSTGAGYTF. In nucleotides, the CDR3 is TGTGCCAGCAGGCCCTCGACAGGGGCTGGCTACACCTTC.